This TCR beta chain comes out of a study of technical replicates of blood from several donors. Profiling relied on immunoSEQ multiplex PCR, and the TCRdb table lists in-frame clones only, not all of them. The table lists fewer than 85,000 clones, about nine tenths of them singletons. The CDR3 is made up of 12 amino acids. From germline, CDR1 is SGDLS and CDR2 YYNGEE. Trimming took off 0 bases at V and 9 bases at J, with 9 bases between the two ends. The sample taken for sequencing was T cells isolated from PBMCs. This chain joins TRBV9 and TRBJ1-2; a weak D match, TRBD1 (6 bases). The receptor's source is a human donor in good health. For the CDR3, the DNA is TGTGCCAGCAGCGTAGAAACAGGGAGCTACACCTTC. This codes for CASSVETGSYTF.